Shown below are 8 T cell receptor beta chains from a single sample sequenced in a study of T cells in Graves' hyperthyroidism and ophthalmopathy. Template material for amplifying TCR beta CDR3 regions consisted of RNA transcripts. Carried out on the TCR CDR3, a first-round RT-PCR used the HTBI primer set. TCRdb processed the multiplex PCR reads anew with MiXCR; each CDR3 protein has one entry. The sample has about 300,000 distinct CDR3 sequences; 13% are singletons. The sample comprised blood. The receptors were gathered from a woman between 25 and 40 years old with Graves' hyperthyroidism that later progressed to Graves' ophthalmopathy.

This clonotype appeared many times. The chain employs TRBV5-6 and TRBJ2-5; D is unclear. The CDR3 is 15 amino acids. Deletions cut 1 base from V and 3 bases from J, with 13 bases between. The germline V gene has CDR1 SGHDT and CDR2 YYEEEE. The CDR3 DNA reads TGTGCCAGCAGCTTGAGTTGGCCAGCCGAAGAGACCCAGTACTTC. It is translated as CASSLSWPAEETQYF.

This clonotype was recorded many times. The rearrangement joins TRBV18 to TRBJ2-7; 9 nucleotides align to TRBD1. The CDR3 runs 15 residues. V shed 4 bases, J shed 4 bases, and the junction held 8 bases outside the gene matches. The germline V gene has CDR1 KGHSH and CDR2 LQKENI. CDR3 nucleotide sequence: TGTGCCAGCTCACGACCGGGACAGGGCCAATACGAGCAGTACTTC. It encodes CASSRPGQGQYEQYF. Filled out from reference TRBV18 and TRBJ2-7, the complete variable domain reads NAGVMQNPRHLVRRRGQEARLRCSPMKGHSHVYWYRQLPEEGLKFMVYLQKENIIDESGMPKERFSAEFPKEGPSILRIQQVVRGDSAAYFCASSRPGQGQYEQYFGPGTRLTVT.

This clonotype was detected ten times or more. The V and J genes are TRBV6-1 and TRBJ1-3; a possible D gene is TRBD1 (5 bases). Per germline, CDR1 MNHNS and CDR2 SASEGT. CDR3 length: 15 residues. V lost 7 bases to trimming and J lost 0 bases, with 13 bases between them. DNA for the CDR3: TGTGCCAGCAAGGCCGGGACTAGCTCTGGAAACACCATATATTTT. Its protein is CASKAGTSSGNTIYF.

This rearrangement joins TRBV7-2 to TRBJ2-2; no clear D gene. The V end lost 3 bases, the J end lost 6 bases, and 17 bases lay between the germline ends. Germline V CDR1 and CDR2: SGHTA, FQGNSA. The CDR3 contains 16 residues. This CDR3 reads CASSFSYSVVAGELFF. For the CDR3, the DNA is TGTGCCAGCAGCTTTTCTTACAGCGTGGTCGCCGGGGAGCTGTTTTTT. Drawing the rest from reference TRBV7-2 and TRBJ2-2, the complete variable domain is GAGVSQSPSNKVTEKGKDVELRCDPISGHTALYWYRQSLGQGLEFLIYFQGNSAPDKSGLPSDRFSAERTGGSVSTLTIQRTQQEDSAVYLCASSFSYSVVAGELFFGEGSRLTVL.

This clonotype was picked up many times. The chain carries TRBV4-1 and TRBJ1-6; possible D gene TRBD1, 5 bases. Germline lookup yields CDR1 MGHRA and CDR2 YSYEKL. The CDR3 has 15 residues. Trimming cost V 7 bases and J 5 bases, with 15 bases left between them. The CDR3 loop is CASKVGERNNSPLHF. The CDR3, as DNA: TGCGCCAGCAAGGTGGGGGAAAGGAATAATTCACCCCTCCACTTT.

This clonotype was counted at least ten times. The CDR3 region is CASSQSRERPETQYF. CDR3 DNA: TGTGCCAGCAGCCAGTCAAGGGAACGACCGGAGACCCAGTACTTC. The rearrangement links TRBV7-6 to TRBJ2-5; D unresolved. The CDR3 extends over 15 amino acids. V was clipped by 5 bases and J by 5 bases, with 18 bases between them. Looked up from germline, CDR1 is SGHVS and CDR2 is FNYEAQ. Full variable domain (remainder filled in from reference TRBV7-6 and TRBJ2-5): GAGVSQSPRYKVTKRGQDVALRCDPISGHVSLYWYRQALGQGPEFLTYFNYEAQQDKSGLPNDRFSAERPEGSISTLTIQRTEQRDSAMYRCASSQSRERPETQYFGPGTRLLVL.

This clonotype has more than one count but fewer than ten. The V gene is TRBV10-3, the J gene TRBJ2-1, with a possible D match to TRBD2 (5 bases). The CDR3 spans 13 residues. Trimming removed 8 bases at V and 5 bases at J, with 13 bases between. Germline CDR1 reads ENHRY; CDR2 reads SYGVKD. The CDR3: CAIGLPGDNEQFF. CDR3 nucleotides: TGTGCCATCGGATTGCCCGGGGACAATGAGCAGTTCTTC.

This clonotype was observed at least ten times. This chain joins TRBV29-1 and TRBJ2-3; 7 nucleotides match TRBD2. This CDR3 has 15 amino acids. The V and J ends lost 2 bases and 1 base, in that order; junction bases with no gene match: 6. Germline lookup yields CDR1 SQVTM and CDR2 ANQGSEA. The DNA of the CDR3 is TGCAGCGTTGAACCGCGGGAGCGAGGCACAGATACGCAGTATTTT. Encoded protein: CSVEPRERGTDTQYF.